What follows is one TCR beta chain and its context. Its antigen is unknown. Some clones are missing from TCRdb's copy, which holds only in-frame ones; the method was immunoSEQ multiplex PCR. The profile covers approximately 110,000 clones, with roughly 90% appearing a single time and roughly 4.2% taken by the ten largest. The source of the sample is a study of T cell responses to AZD1222 COVID-19 vaccine. General study results and limits: Spike was spanned by vaccine-associated CD4 TCRs, with dominance at 160-218 and 743-854.

This CDR3 contains 16 residues. Per the germline V gene, CDR1 is SGHTA and CDR2 is FQGNSA. Trimming took off 7 bases at V and 4 bases at J, with 22 bases between the two ends. V is TRBV7-2 and J is TRBJ2-5; D ambiguous. This TCR came from an adult in good health. Sample: peripheral blood, taken on day 0 of AZD1222 vaccination. CDR3 region: CASTPQGMSASETQYF. The CDR3 DNA follows: TGTGCCAGCACCCCTCAAGGGATGAGCGCCTCAGAGACCCAGTACTTC. Full variable domain (rest looked up from reference TRBV7-2 and TRBJ2-5): GAGVSQSPSNKVTEKGKDVELRCDPISGHTALYWYRQSLGQGLEFLIYFQGNSAPDKSGLPSDRFSAERTGGSVSTLTIQRTQQEDSAVYLCASTPQGMSASETQYFGPGTRLLVL.